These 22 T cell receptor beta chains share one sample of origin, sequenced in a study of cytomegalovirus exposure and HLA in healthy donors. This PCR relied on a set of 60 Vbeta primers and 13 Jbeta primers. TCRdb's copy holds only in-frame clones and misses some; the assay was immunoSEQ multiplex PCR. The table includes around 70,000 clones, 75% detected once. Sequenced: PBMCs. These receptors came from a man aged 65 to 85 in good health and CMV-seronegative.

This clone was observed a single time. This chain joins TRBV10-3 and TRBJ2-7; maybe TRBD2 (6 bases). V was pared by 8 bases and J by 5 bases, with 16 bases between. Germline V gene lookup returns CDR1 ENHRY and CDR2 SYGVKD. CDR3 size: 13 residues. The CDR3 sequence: CAIRGEGLNEQYF. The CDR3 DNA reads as TGTGCCATCCGCGGGGAAGGGTTGAACGAGCAGTACTTC.

The CDR3 nucleotides are TGTGCCAGCAGTCTTATGGGAACGGGAGTGGAGACCCAGTACTTC. Translating gives CASSLMGTGVETQYF. The chain employs TRBV27 and TRBJ2-5; D perhaps matches TRBD2 (6 bases). The CDR3 consists of 15 residues. Trimming pared 5 bases from V and 5 bases from J, leaving 18 bases between. The germline gives CDR1 MNHEY, CDR2 SMNVEV (reference sequence).

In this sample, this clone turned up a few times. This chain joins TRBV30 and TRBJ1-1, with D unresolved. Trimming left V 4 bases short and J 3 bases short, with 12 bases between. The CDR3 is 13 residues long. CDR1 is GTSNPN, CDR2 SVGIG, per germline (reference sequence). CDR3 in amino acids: CAWTRLSDTEAFF. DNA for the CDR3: TGTGCCTGGACTAGACTGAGCGACACTGAAGCTTTCTTT.

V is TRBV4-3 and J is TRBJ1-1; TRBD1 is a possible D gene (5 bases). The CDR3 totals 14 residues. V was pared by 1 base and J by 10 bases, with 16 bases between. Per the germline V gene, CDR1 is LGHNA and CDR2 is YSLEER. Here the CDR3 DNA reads TGCGCCAGCAGCCAAGGCGTCCAGGGAAGGGGAGCTTTCTTT. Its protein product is CASSQGVQGRGAFF.

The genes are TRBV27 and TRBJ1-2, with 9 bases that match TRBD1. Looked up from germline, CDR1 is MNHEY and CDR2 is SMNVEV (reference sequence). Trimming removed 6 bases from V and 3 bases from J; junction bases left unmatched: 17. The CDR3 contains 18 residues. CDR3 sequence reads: CASSRAGTGNPEHYGYTF. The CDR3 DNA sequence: TGTGCCAGCAGCCGGGCGGGGACAGGGAATCCAGAGCACTATGGCTACACCTTC.

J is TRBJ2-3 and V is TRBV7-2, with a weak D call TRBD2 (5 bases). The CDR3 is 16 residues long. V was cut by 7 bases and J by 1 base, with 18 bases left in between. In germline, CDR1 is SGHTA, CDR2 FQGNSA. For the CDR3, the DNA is TGTGCCAGCACCTTGGGGTCGGGTAGCGGCACAGATACGCAGTATTTT. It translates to CASTLGSGSGTDTQYF. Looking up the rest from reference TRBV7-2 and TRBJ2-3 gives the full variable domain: GAGVSQSPSNKVTEKGKDVELRCDPISGHTALYWYRQSLGQGLEFLIYFQGNSAPDKSGLPSDRFSAERTGGSVSTLTIQRTQQEDSAVYLCASTLGSGSGTDTQYFGPGTRLTVL.

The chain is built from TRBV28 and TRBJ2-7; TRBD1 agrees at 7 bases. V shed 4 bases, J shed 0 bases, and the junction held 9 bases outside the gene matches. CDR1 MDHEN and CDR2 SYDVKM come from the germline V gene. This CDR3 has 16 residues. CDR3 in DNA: TGTGCCAGCAGTTCCCACCTGACAGGGCCCTCCTACGAGCAGTACTTC. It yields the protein CASSSHLTGPSYEQYF.

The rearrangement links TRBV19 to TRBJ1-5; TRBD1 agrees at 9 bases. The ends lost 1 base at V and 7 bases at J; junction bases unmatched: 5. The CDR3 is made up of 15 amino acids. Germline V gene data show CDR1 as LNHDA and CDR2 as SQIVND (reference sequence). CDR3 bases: TGTGCCAGTAGTATAGCTGGGACAGGGACCCAGCCCCAGCATTTT. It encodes CASSIAGTGTQPQHF.

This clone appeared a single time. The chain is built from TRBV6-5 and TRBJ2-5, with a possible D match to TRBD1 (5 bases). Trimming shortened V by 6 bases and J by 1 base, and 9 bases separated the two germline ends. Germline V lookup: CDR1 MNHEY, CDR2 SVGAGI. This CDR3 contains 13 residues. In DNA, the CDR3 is TGTGCCAGCAGATCCAGGGTCCAAGAGACCCAGTACTTC. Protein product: CASRSRVQETQYF.

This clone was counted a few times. The DNA of the CDR3 is TGTGCCAGCAGACGACAGGGGAATAATTCACCCCTCCACTTT. Translation gives CASRRQGNNSPLHF. The rearrangement joins TRBV5-5 to TRBJ1-6; TRBD1 agrees at 8 bases. The V and J ends lost 5 bases and 5 bases, in that order; junction bases with no gene match: 3. CDR1 and CDR2 from the germline V gene are SGHKS and YYEKEE (reference sequence). This CDR3 comprises 14 residues.

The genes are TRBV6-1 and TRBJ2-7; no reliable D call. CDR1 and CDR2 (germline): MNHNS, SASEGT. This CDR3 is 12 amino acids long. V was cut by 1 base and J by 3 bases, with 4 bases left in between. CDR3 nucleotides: TGTGCCAGCAGTGAAGGAGTCTACGAGCAGTACTTC. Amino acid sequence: CASSEGVYEQYF.

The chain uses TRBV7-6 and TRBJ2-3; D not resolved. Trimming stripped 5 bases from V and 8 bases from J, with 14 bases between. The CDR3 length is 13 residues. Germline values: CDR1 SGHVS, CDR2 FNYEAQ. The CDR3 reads CASSPVLVGTQYF. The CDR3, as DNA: TGTGCCAGCAGCCCCGTCCTTGTCGGTACGCAGTATTTT.

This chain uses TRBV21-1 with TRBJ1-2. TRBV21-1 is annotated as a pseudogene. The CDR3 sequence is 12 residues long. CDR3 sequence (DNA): TGTGCCAGCAGCAAAGGAGAATGGGGCTACACCTTC. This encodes CASSKGEWGYTF.

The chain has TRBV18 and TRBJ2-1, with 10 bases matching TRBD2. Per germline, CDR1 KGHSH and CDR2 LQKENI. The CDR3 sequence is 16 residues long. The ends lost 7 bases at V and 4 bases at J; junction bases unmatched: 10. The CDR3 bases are TGTGCCAGCTGTACTTGGACTAGCGGCAGTTACAATGAGCAGTTCTTC. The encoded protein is CASCTWTSGSYNEQFF.

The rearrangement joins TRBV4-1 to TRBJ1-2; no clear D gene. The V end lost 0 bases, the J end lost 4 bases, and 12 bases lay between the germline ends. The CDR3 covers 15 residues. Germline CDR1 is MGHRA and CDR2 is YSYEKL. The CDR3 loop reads CASSQESEGLYGYTF. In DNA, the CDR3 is TGCGCCAGCAGCCAAGAAAGTGAGGGCCTCTATGGCTACACCTTC.

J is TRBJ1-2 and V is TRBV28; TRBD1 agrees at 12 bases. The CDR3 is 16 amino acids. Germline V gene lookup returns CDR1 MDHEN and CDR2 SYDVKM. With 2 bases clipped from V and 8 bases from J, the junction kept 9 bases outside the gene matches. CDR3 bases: TGTGCCAGCAGTTTAGATCCGGGACAGGGGGCTAGAGGCTACACCTTC. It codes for CASSLDPGQGARGYTF.

The CDR3 DNA sequence: TGTGCCAGCAGTGCGAGCGGGAGGGCGTTCAATGAGCAGTTCTTC. This codes for CASSASGRAFNEQFF. V gene TRBV5-4 combines with J gene TRBJ2-1; 10 bases are shared with TRBD2. Germline CDR1 and CDR2: SGHNT and YYREEE (reference sequence). The CDR3 has 15 residues. Losses at the gene ends were 5 bases for V and 6 bases for J; bases not matched to a gene: 8.

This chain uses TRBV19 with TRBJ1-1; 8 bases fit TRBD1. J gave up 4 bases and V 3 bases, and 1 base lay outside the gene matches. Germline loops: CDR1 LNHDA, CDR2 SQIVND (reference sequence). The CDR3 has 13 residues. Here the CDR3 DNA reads TGTGCCAGTAGTATCACAGGGGGCACTGAAGCTTTCTTT. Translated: CASSITGGTEAFF.

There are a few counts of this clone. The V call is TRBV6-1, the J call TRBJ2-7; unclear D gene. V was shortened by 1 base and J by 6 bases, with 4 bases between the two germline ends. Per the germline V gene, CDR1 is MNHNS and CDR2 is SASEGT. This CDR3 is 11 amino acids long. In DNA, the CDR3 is TGTGCCAGCAGTGAAGAGAGCGAGCAGTACTTC. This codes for CASSEESEQYF.

The CDR3 protein is CASYILNYGYTF. The CDR3 DNA reads as TGTGCCAGTTACATCCTCAACTATGGCTACACCTTC. The J gene is TRBJ1-2, the V gene TRBV19; no definite D call. CDR1 and CDR2 from the germline V gene are LNHDA and SQIVND (reference sequence). V was trimmed by 8 bases and J by 2 bases, leaving 9 bases between them. This CDR3 has 12 amino acids.

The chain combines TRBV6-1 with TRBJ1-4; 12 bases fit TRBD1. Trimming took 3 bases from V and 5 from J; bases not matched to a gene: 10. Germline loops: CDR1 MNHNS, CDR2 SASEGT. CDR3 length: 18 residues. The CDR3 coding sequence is TGTGCCAGCAGTGAGGGACAGGGGGCTGGTGTGTTAAATGAAAAACTGTTTTTT. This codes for CASSEGQGAGVLNEKLFF.

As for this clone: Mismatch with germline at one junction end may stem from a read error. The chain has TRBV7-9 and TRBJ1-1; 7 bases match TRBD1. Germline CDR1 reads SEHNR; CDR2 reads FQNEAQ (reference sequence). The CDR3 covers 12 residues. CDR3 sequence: CSSSLGDREAFF. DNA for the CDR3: TGTTCCAGCAGCTTAGGGGACAGAGAAGCTTTCTTT.